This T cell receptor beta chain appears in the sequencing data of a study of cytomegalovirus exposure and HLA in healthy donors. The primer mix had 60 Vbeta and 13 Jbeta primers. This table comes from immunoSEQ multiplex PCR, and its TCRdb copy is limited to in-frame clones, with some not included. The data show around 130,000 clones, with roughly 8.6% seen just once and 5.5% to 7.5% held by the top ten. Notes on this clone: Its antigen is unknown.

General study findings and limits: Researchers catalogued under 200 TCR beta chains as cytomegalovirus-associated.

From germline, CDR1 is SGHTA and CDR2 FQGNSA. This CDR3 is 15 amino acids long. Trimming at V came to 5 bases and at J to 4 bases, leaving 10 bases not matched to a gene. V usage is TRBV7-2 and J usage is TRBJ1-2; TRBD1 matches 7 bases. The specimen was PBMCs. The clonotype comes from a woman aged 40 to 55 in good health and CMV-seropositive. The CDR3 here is CASSLRQGPVYGYTF. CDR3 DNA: TGTGCCAGCAGCCTTAGACAGGGCCCAGTCTATGGCTACACCTTC.